These T cell receptor beta chains were read from a single sample in a study of T cells in Graves' hyperthyroidism and ophthalmopathy. TCRdb analysed the multiplex PCR reads with MiXCR anew, one entry per CDR3 protein. This table has about 300,000 distinct CDR3 sequences, around a fifth appearing once. What was sequenced was blood. Receptors originate from a man aged 50 to 59 with Graves' ophthalmopathy. CDR3s include the opening cysteine and the closing phenylalanine or tryptophan. The D gene is left open where the match is weak. Where a row states a size, it is once, few, many or the class of an expanded clone; other rows omit it.

clone size	D gene	J gene	CDR3 length	V gene	CDR3 protein	CDR3 DNA
NA	TRBD2	TRBJ2-6	20	TRBV3-1	CAASFTQGLAGGIGANVLTF	TGTGCCGCTTCCTTCACCCAGGGACTAGCGGGAGGAATTGGGGCCAACGTCCTGACTTTC
NA	NA	TRBJ2-1	14	TRBV14	CASSQDMGRYEQFF	TGTGCCAGCAGCCAAGATATGGGACGCTATGAGCAGTTCTTC
many	NA	TRBJ2-7	15	TRBV3-1	CASSQVMGETYEQYF	TGTGCCAGCAGCCAAGTTATGGGGGAAACCTACGAGCAGTACTTC
NA	TRBD1	TRBJ1-5	16	TRBV27	CASSPWTGGGNQPQHF	TGTGCCAGCAGTCCGTGGACAGGGGGCGGTAATCAGCCCCAGCATTTT
NA	NA	TRBJ1-2	15	TRBV13	CASSLPGDVNYGYTF	TGTGCCAGCAGCTTACCAGGGGACGTTAACTATGGCTACACCTTC
NA	TRBD2	TRBJ2-7	14	TRBV6-1	CASSASGRRYEQYF	TGTGCCAGCAGTGCTAGCGGGAGGCGGTACGAGCAGTACTTC
few	NA	TRBJ2-7	12	TRBV7-6	CASGGEGPEQYF	TGTGCCAGCGGGGGTGAGGGACCCGAGCAGTACTTC
many	NA	TRBJ2-1	15	TRBV2	CASRAGTSSYNEQFF	TGTGCCAGCAGAGCCGGGACCAGCTCCTACAATGAGCAGTTCTTC
NA	TRBD1	TRBJ1-5	17	TRBV12-3/TRBV12-4	CASSSERGRYGNQPQHF	TGTGCCAGCAGCTCGGAGAGGGGGCGTTATGGCAATCAGCCCCAGCATTTT
few	NA	TRBJ2-2	16	TRBV30	CAWSVRLALNTGELFF	TGTGCCTGGAGTGTACGGCTAGCGCTTAACACCGGGGAGCTGTTTTTT
many	TRBD2	TRBJ2-3	16	TRBV11-2	CASSAGLAGGTDTQYF	TGTGCCAGCAGCGCCGGACTAGCGGGAGGCACAGATACGCAGTATTTT
many	NA	TRBJ2-5	12	TRBV28	CATLGQGETQYF	TGTGCCACTTTAGGTCAGGGGGAGACCCAGTACTTC
few	NA	TRBJ2-5	13	TRBV18	CASSPRTAETQYF	TGTGCCAGCTCACCAAGAACCGCGGAGACCCAGTACTTC
NA	NA	TRBJ1-4	14	TRBV14	CASSHARAAEKLFF	TGTGCCAGCAGCCATGCCCGGGCAGCTGAAAAACTGTTTTTT
few	NA	TRBJ1-2	13	TRBV7-3	CASSLTGRDGYTF	TGTGCCAGCAGCTTAACCGGGCGGGATGGCTACACCTTC
many	TRBD1	TRBJ1-4	15	TRBV6-1	CASSEATGTNEKLFF	TGTGCCAGCAGTGAAGCGACAGGGACTAATGAAAAACTGTTTTTT
few	NA	TRBJ2-1	16	TRBV6-1	CASRPKGGNLDNEQFF	TGTGCCAGCAGACCTAAGGGAGGAAACTTAGACAATGAGCAGTTCTTC
few	NA	TRBJ2-1	13	TRBV29-1	CSVEAGDGNEQFF	TGCAGCGTTGAAGCCGGGGACGGCAATGAGCAGTTCTTC
NA	NA	TRBJ2-1	13	TRBV29-1	CSVERQVANEQFF	TGCAGCGTTGAACGGCAGGTGGCGAATGAGCAGTTCTTC
many	NA	TRBJ2-2	14	TRBV3-1	CASSQLTSTGELFF	TGTGCCAGCAGCCAATTGACCTCCACCGGGGAGCTGTTTTTT
few	NA	TRBJ2-2	15	TRBV11-2	CASSSVGGRAGELFF	TGTGCCAGCAGCTCTGTCGGGGGTCGGGCCGGGGAGCTGTTTTTT
NA	TRBD2	TRBJ2-6	22	TRBV28	CASSPTYPGTSGINSGANVLTF	TGTGCCAGCAGTCCCACCTACCCGGGGACTAGCGGGATAAACTCTGGGGCCAACGTCCTGACTTTC
many	NA	TRBJ2-1	13	TRBV20-1	CSARPAGNDEQFF	TGCAGTGCTAGACCCGCAGGGAATGATGAGCAGTTCTTC
many	NA	TRBJ2-7	13	TRBV28	CASSVRQLYEQYF	TGTGCCAGCAGTGTCCGACAGCTATACGAGCAGTACTTC
many	NA	TRBJ1-1	15	TRBV28	CASRTSQRRNTEAFF	TGTGCCAGCAGGACCAGTCAAAGACGGAACACTGAAGCTTTCTTT
once	TRBD2	TRBJ2-7	14	TRBV12-3/TRBV12-4	CASSLGTRANEQYF	TGTGCCAGCAGCTTAGGGACTAGAGCGAACGAGCAGTACTTC
few	NA	TRBJ1-1	13	TRBV6-6	CASSYGQNTEAFF	TGTGCCAGCAGTTACGGCCAGAACACTGAAGCTTTCTTT
many	TRBD2	TRBJ2-1	19	TRBV29-1	CSVVVRSGLAGGVVNEQFF	TGCAGCGTTGTCGTCCGGTCGGGACTAGCGGGAGGGGTAGTCAATGAGCAGTTCTTC
few	TRBD1	TRBJ1-2	13	TRBV20-1	CSAPTGFLYGYTF	TGCAGTGCCCCGACAGGGTTTCTTTATGGCTACACCTTC
NA	NA	TRBJ1-5	14	TRBV10-3	CAIRDSQGSQPQHF	TGTGCCATCAGGGACTCCCAGGGGAGTCAGCCCCAGCATTTT
many	NA	TRBJ1-2	11	TRBV28	CASRRDYGYTF	TGTGCCAGCAGACGGGACTATGGCTACACCTTC
NA	NA	TRBJ2-1	12	TRBV11-2	CASSFGFDEQFF	TGTGCCAGCAGCTTCGGATTTGATGAGCAGTTCTTC
NA	NA	TRBJ2-7	14	TRBV19	CASSATTESYEQYF	TGTGCCAGTAGTGCAACTACAGAGAGCTACGAGCAGTACTTC
few	TRBD1	TRBJ1-2	17	TRBV15	CATSRLPPGQGFYGYTF	TGTGCCACCAGCAGACTACCTCCGGGACAGGGCTTCTATGGCTACACCTTC
NA	NA	TRBJ2-1	14	TRBV5-4	CASSLIRERNEQFF	TGTGCCAGCAGCTTGATACGGGAGCGCAATGAGCAGTTCTTC
many	NA	TRBJ1-5	18	TRBV24-1	CATSDFMPGRGSNQPQHF	TGTGCCACCAGTGATTTTATGCCAGGCCGAGGGAGCAATCAGCCCCAGCATTTT
few	NA	TRBJ2-1	17	TRBV27	CASSLFYRLSSYNEQFF	TGTGCCAGCAGTTTATTCTATAGGTTGAGCTCCTACAATGAGCAGTTCTTC
few	TRBD2	TRBJ2-1	19	TRBV6-1	CASSDPRGGAGVPYNEQFF	TGTGCCAGCAGTGACCCCAGGGGTGGAGCGGGAGTCCCTTACAATGAGCAGTTCTTC
NA	TRBD2	TRBJ2-5	15	TRBV11-2	CASNLLAGGHETQYF	TGTGCCAGTAACCTCCTAGCGGGAGGCCATGAGACCCAGTACTTC
many	NA	TRBJ2-7	14	TRBV2	CASSEKDKGYEQYF	TGTGCCAGCAGTGAAAAGGACAAGGGCTACGAGCAGTACTTC
many	NA	TRBJ2-5	13	TRBV5-8	CASSLRQQETQYF	TGTGCCAGCAGCTTGCGTCAGCAAGAGACCCAGTACTTC
few	NA	TRBJ2-5	13	TRBV24-1	CATSTSSRETQYF	TGTGCCACCAGTACTAGCTCTAGAGAGACCCAGTACTTC
NA	TRBD1	TRBJ2-2	16	TRBV5-1	CASSLTQGVVSGELFF	TGCGCCAGCAGCCTAACACAGGGGGTTGTATCCGGGGAGCTGTTTTTT
NA	TRBD1	TRBJ1-2	16	TRBV6-2/TRBV6-3	CASIFGTGGLNYGYTF	TGTGCCAGCATTTTCGGGACAGGGGGCCTTAACTATGGCTACACCTTC
many	NA	TRBJ1-1	12	TRBV7-9	CASSSQGLGAFF	TGTGCCAGCAGCTCACAGGGATTGGGGGCTTTCTTT
NA	NA	TRBJ1-2	11	TRBV30	CVIKQGNSYTF	TGTGTCATAAAACAGGGTAATAGCTACACCTTC